These T cell receptor beta chains were read from a single sample in a study of blood T cell repertoires in COVID-19. Sequenced by immunoSEQ multiplex PCR; TCRdb stores in-frame clones only, minus some. Here the sample spans about 330,000 clones, 80% to 95% being singletons. Sequencing was carried out using PBMCs or T cells enriched from blood (not recorded which). The source of these receptors is a woman younger than 45 who had recovered from COVID-19. Each CDR3 is given with its conserved first and last residue. D genes are given only for firm matches. Clone size appears in some rows only: once, few, many, or a class for an expanded clone.

v_call: TRBV7-2
d_call: TRBD1
j_call: TRBJ1-2
clone_size: .
cdr3_nt: TGTGCCAGCAGCTTAGGAGGACAGGGGCTTCTCTATGGCTACACCTTC
cdr3_aa: CASSLGGQGLLYGYTF

v_call: TRBV3-1/TRBV3-2
d_call: .
j_call: TRBJ2-3
clone_size: .
cdr3_nt: TGTGCCAGCAGCCAAGTATTGGACTGGTCCACAGATACGCAGTATTTT
cdr3_aa: CASSQVLDWSTDTQYF

v_call: TRBV28
d_call: .
j_call: TRBJ1-4
clone_size: .
cdr3_nt: TGTGCCAGCAGTTTGTTACTGACTCGTTCAACTAATGAAAAACTGTTTTTT
cdr3_aa: CASSLLLTRSTNEKLFF

v_call: TRBV6-5
d_call: TRBD1
j_call: TRBJ2-7
clone_size: .
cdr3_nt: TGTGCCAGCAGAGGGGGCAACGAGCAGTACTTC
cdr3_aa: CASRGGNEQYF

v_call: TRBV4-3
d_call: TRBD1
j_call: TRBJ2-7
clone_size: .
cdr3_nt: TGCGCCAGCAGCCACGGACAGGGGTCCCCCTACGAGCAGTACTTC
cdr3_aa: CASSHGQGSPYEQYF

v_call: TRBV3-1/TRBV3-2
d_call: TRBD1
j_call: TRBJ1-2
clone_size: many
cdr3_nt: TGTGCCAGCAGCCCTAGACAGGGATCCTATGGCTACACCTTC
cdr3_aa: CASSPRQGSYGYTF

v_call: TRBV12-3/TRBV12-4
d_call: TRBD1
j_call: TRBJ2-5
clone_size: .
cdr3_nt: TGTGCCAGCAGTCTCGGGACAGAAGAGACCCAGTACTTC
cdr3_aa: CASSLGTEETQYF

v_call: TRBV28
d_call: .
j_call: TRBJ1-2
clone_size: once
cdr3_nt: TGTGCCAGCAGTACAGACAGTAACTATGGCTACACCTTC
cdr3_aa: CASSTDSNYGYTF

v_call: TRBV11-2
d_call: TRBD1
j_call: TRBJ1-2
clone_size: few
cdr3_nt: TGTGCCAGCAGTGCGACAGGGGAATATGGCTACACCTTC
cdr3_aa: CASSATGEYGYTF

v_call: TRBV6-2/TRBV6-3
d_call: TRBD2
j_call: TRBJ2-1
clone_size: .
cdr3_nt: TGTGCCAGCAGTTACCCCACGGGGGGGTACAATGAGCAGTTCTTC
cdr3_aa: CASSYPTGGYNEQFF

v_call: TRBV27
d_call: .
j_call: TRBJ1-3
clone_size: few
cdr3_nt: TGTGCCAGCAGCGAGGGAATAGGAAACACCATATATTTT
cdr3_aa: CASSEGIGNTIYF

v_call: TRBV6-1
d_call: TRBD2
j_call: TRBJ2-3
clone_size: .
cdr3_nt: TGTGCCAGCAGTGAATACAGCGGGAGGGCAGATACGCAGTATTTT
cdr3_aa: CASSEYSGRADTQYF

v_call: TRBV27
d_call: .
j_call: TRBJ2-5
clone_size: .
cdr3_nt: TGTGCCAGCGCCCTCCGGGTACAACTCGGAGAGACCCAGTACTTC
cdr3_aa: CASALRVQLGETQYF

v_call: TRBV30
d_call: .
j_call: TRBJ1-1
clone_size: .
cdr3_nt: TGTGCCTGGAGGCTGGCGGCGAACACTGAAGCTTTCTTT
cdr3_aa: CAWRLAANTEAFF

v_call: TRBV9
d_call: .
j_call: TRBJ2-7
clone_size: once
cdr3_nt: TGTGCCAGCAGCGACCCCCAGGGGCGGGAGCAGTACTTC
cdr3_aa: CASSDPQGREQYF

v_call: TRBV10-3
d_call: .
j_call: TRBJ2-7
clone_size: .
cdr3_nt: TGTGCCATCAGGTTCCGGGATTCTCTCCCCTACGAGCAGTACTTC
cdr3_aa: CAIRFRDSLPYEQYF

v_call: TRBV5-8
d_call: TRBD1
j_call: TRBJ1-3
clone_size: .
cdr3_nt: TGTGCCAGCAGCCCCACACTCTACAGGGGGCTCTCTGGAAACACCATATATTTT
cdr3_aa: CASSPTLYRGLSGNTIYF

v_call: TRBV7-2
d_call: .
j_call: TRBJ2-5
clone_size: .
cdr3_nt: TGTGCCAGCAGCTTCTCGTCGGTCCAAGAGACCCAGTACTTC
cdr3_aa: CASSFSSVQETQYF